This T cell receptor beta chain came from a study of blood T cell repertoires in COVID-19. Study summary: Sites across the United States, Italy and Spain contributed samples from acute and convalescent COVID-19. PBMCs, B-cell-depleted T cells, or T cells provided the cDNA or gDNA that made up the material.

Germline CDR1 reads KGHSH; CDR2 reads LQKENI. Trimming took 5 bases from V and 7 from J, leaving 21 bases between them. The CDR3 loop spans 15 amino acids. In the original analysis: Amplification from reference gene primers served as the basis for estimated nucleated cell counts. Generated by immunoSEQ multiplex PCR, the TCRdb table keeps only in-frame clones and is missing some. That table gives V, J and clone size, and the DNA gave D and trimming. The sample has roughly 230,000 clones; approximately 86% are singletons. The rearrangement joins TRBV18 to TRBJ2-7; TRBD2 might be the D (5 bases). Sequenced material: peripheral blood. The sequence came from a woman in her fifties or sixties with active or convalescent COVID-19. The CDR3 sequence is CASSTTVPIGGEQYF. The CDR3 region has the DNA TGTGCCAGCTCAACCACCGTCCCTATAGGAGGTGAGCAGTACTTC.